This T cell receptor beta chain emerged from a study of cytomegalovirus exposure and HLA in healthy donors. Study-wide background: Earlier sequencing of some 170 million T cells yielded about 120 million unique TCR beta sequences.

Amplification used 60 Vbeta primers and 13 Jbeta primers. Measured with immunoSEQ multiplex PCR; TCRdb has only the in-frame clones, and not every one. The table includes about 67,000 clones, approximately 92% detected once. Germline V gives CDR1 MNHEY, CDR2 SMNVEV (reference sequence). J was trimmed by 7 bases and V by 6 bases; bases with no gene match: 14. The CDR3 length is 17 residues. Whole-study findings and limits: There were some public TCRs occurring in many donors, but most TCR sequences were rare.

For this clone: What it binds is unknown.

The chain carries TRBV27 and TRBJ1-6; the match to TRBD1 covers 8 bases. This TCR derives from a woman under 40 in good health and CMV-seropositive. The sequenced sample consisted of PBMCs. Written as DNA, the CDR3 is TGTGCCAGCAGATTGAGTAAAGCAGGGGGCAGGAATTCACCCCTCCACTTT. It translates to CASRLSKAGGRNSPLHF.